The 27 T cell receptor beta chains given below trace back to one sample, sequenced in a study of blood T cells in healthy people across ages (dated by TCRdb to about 2015). Libraries were prepared through 5' RACE. Sequencing was carried out with an Illumina HiSeq 2500. A second PCR of 7 to 11 cycles was performed with a sample-barcoded 5' primer and a J-beta primer mix. The raw public data were reprocessed by TCRdb itself: fastp quality trimming at Q25, MiXCR clonotype calling, in-frame beta chains only. Under each unique CDR3 protein, matching rows form one entry showing the most common genes and DNA. In this sample the table shows around 990,000 distinct CDR3 sequences, 35% to 40% of which occur a single time. Around 13% of the sample is taken by the ten largest. Sample: blood. These receptors all stem from a man aged 18-30 years in good health.

Here the CDR3 reads CASSPPYTSGAYEQYF. CDR3 nucleotides: TGTGCCAGCAGTCCACCCTATACTAGCGGGGCATATGAGCAGTACTTC. The J gene is TRBJ2-7, the V gene TRBV27; 10 bases agree with TRBD2. The CDR3 has 16 amino acids. Germline V gene data show CDR1 as MNHEY and CDR2 as SMNVEV (reference sequence). V gave up 5 bases and J gave up 7 bases; unmatched junction bases: 14.

A word on this clonotype: Compared with germline, one end of the junction differs, possibly owing to a read error. The chain recombines TRBV6-1 with TRBJ2-3; D remains unclear. The CDR3 loop spans 14 amino acids. The V gene's germline CDR1 is MNHNS and CDR2 SASEGT. CDR3 nucleotide sequence: TGTGCCGGCAGTGGTCCGTGGGCGGCAGATACGCAGTATTTT. Translated, it gives CAGSGPWAADTQYF.

The V call is TRBV10-3, the J call TRBJ2-7; TRBD1 matches 8 bases. The CDR3 consists of 14 residues. Germline CDR1 and CDR2: ENHRY and SYGVKD. The V gene end was trimmed by 4 bases and the J gene end by 4 bases; junction bases not matched to a gene: 6. The CDR3 region has the DNA TGTGCCATCAGTGGGTCCACAGGGGGATACGAGCAGTACTTC. Residues: CAISGSTGGYEQYF.

This clonotype has a handful of counts. The chain couples TRBV5-1 to TRBJ2-1; 12 positions agree with TRBD2. The CDR3 runs 14 residues. Germline V gene sequence: CDR1 SGHRS, CDR2 YFSETQ. Trimming took 4 bases from V and 9 from J; bases not matched to a gene: 5. The CDR3 coding sequence is TGCGCCAGCAGCCCGGGACTAGCGGGCCTTGAGCAGTTCTTC. Residues: CASSPGLAGLEQFF.

At least ten counts were recorded for this clonotype. The CDR3 coding sequence is TGTGCCAGCAGTCGTGGGACAGGGGAAGGCTATGGCTACACCTTC. Amino acids: CASSRGTGEGYGYTF. The V gene is TRBV6-5, the J gene TRBJ1-2; 10 bases align to TRBD1. The CDR3 is 15 amino acids. V was clipped by 5 bases and J by 4 bases; unmatched bases: 7. The germline V gene encodes CDR1 MNHEY and CDR2 SVGAGI.

The rearrangement links TRBV20-1 to TRBJ2-1, with TRBD2 matching 12 bases. In germline, CDR1 is DFQATT, CDR2 SNEGSKA (reference sequence). With V trimmed by 5 bases and J by 7 bases, 12 bases remained unmatched. The CDR3 length is 16 residues. Written as DNA, the CDR3 is TGCAGTGCTGCCCTCCCCGAACTAGCGGGGGGTAATGAGCAGTTCTTC. Translation: CSAALPELAGGNEQFF.

This clonotype was observed a few times. The chain links TRBV4-2 to TRBJ1-5; 8 bases fit TRBD1. CDR1 is LGHNA, CDR2 YNFKEQ, per germline. The CDR3 spans 17 residues. V trimming: 0 bases; J trimming: 6 bases; junction bases outside the gene matches: 10. The CDR3 here is CASSQEAGGAYLQPQHF. The CDR3, as DNA: TGTGCCAGCAGCCAAGAAGCAGGGGGCGCGTACCTTCAGCCCCAGCATTTT.

V usage is TRBV7-3 and J usage is TRBJ1-2; D gene unclear. This CDR3 has 15 residues. The V end was cut by 0 bases, the J end by 4 bases, with 12 bases between. Germline CDR1 and CDR2: SGHTA and FQGTGA. CDR3 region: CASSLTEGSGYGYTF. The CDR3 DNA follows: TGTGCCAGCAGCTTAACGGAGGGTAGCGGCTATGGCTACACCTTC.

This clonotype was counted a single time. The rearrangement joins TRBV20-1 to TRBJ1-1; maybe TRBD1 (6 bases). There are 19 residues in the CDR3. CDR1 and CDR2 from the germline V gene are DFQATT and SNEGSKA (reference sequence). V lost 0 bases and J 1 base, leaving 24 bases between the germline ends. CDR3: CSARENYGGPNPRNTEAFF. Here the CDR3 DNA reads TGCAGTGCTAGAGAAAATTACGGGGGGCCTAACCCGAGGAACACTGAAGCTTTCTTT.

V is TRBV12-3 or TRBV12-4 and J is TRBJ1-2, with unresolved D. Between the trimmed V and J ends, which lost 4 bases and 4 bases, there was a span of 10 bases. This CDR3 is built from 13 residues. The CDR3 bases are TGTGCCAGCAGTTGGGCAGGTGGCTATGGCTACACCTTC. It is translated as CASSWAGGYGYTF.

The chain combines TRBV5-1 with TRBJ2-3; 8 nucleotides agree with TRBD2. The CDR3 extends over 15 amino acids. Germline loops: CDR1 SGHRS, CDR2 YFSETQ. V shed 6 bases, J shed 2 bases, and the junction held 8 bases outside the gene matches. CDR3 sequence: CASTSGTRNTDTQYF. Written as DNA, the CDR3 is TGCGCCAGCACCTCCGGGACTAGGAACACAGATACGCAGTATTTT.

The genes are TRBV27 and TRBJ2-1, with D tentatively TRBD2 (5 bases). With the DNA end fitting TRBJ2-7 better, the J assignment may be wrong. The V gene's germline CDR1 is MNHEY and CDR2 SMNVEV (reference sequence). This CDR3 is built from 15 residues. DNA of the CDR3: TGTGCCAGCAGTTTACTCGCTAGCCCTTACAATGAGCAGTACTTC. Amino acids: CASSLLASPYNEQYF.

This clonotype was observed a handful of times. The chain is built from TRBV27 and TRBJ2-6; 8 nucleotides line up with TRBD1. V was pared by 6 bases and J by 3 bases, with 13 bases of the junction left unmatched. The CDR3 covers 18 residues. In germline, CDR1 is MNHEY, CDR2 SMNVEV (reference sequence). DNA for the CDR3: TGTGCCAGCAGCCTCTTAGGGACAGGTGGATATGGGGCCAACGTCCTGACTTTC. This encodes CASSLLGTGGYGANVLTF.

This rearrangement joins TRBV4-1 to TRBJ1-2, with TRBD1 identical over 10 bases. The CDR3 spans 15 residues. The junction had 4 bases not matched to a gene; V was cut back by 5 bases and J by 1 base. Germline CDR1 and CDR2: MGHRA and YSYEKL. Here the CDR3 reads CASSFGTGVNYGYTF. The CDR3 DNA follows: TGCGCCAGCAGCTTCGGGACAGGGGTTAACTATGGCTACACCTTC.

This clonotype occurred a few times. The chain is built from TRBV18 and TRBJ1-5; possibly TRBD1 for D (5 bases). From germline, CDR1 is KGHSH and CDR2 LQKENI. This CDR3 is built from 17 residues. V lost 3 bases and J 0 bases, leaving 15 bases between the germline ends. The CDR3 bases are TGTGCCAGCTCACCCGATAGGGGTGGGGGTAGCAATCAGCCCCAGCATTTT. Protein product: CASSPDRGGGSNQPQHF.

The V gene is TRBV5-1, the J gene TRBJ2-3, with 10 bases that match TRBD2. Germline CDR1 SGHRS, CDR2 YFSETQ. Trimming cost V 2 bases and J 5 bases; bases outside gene matches: 5. This CDR3 is built from 15 residues. The CDR3 region is CASSFRLAGEDTQYF. For the CDR3, the DNA is TGCGCCAGCAGCTTCCGTCTAGCGGGGGAAGATACGCAGTATTTT.

This chain connects TRBV7-2 to TRBJ2-5; TRBD1 agrees at 7 bases. The trim removed 3 bases at V and 5 bases at J, leaving 6 bases unmatched. The CDR3 is 14 amino acids. CDR1 is SGHTA, CDR2 FQGNSA, per germline. CDR3 amino acids: CASSFRSGGETQYF. CDR3 DNA sequence: TGTGCCAGCAGCTTTAGATCAGGGGGTGAGACCCAGTACTTC.

The chain joins TRBV29-1 to TRBJ2-3, with TRBD1 matching over 7 bases. CDR1 SQVTM and CDR2 ANQGSEA come from the germline V gene. The CDR3 covers 15 residues. The J segment lost 1 base and the V segment lost 6 bases, leaving 10 bases of the junction unmatched. The DNA for the CDR3 is TGCAGCGTGGAAAACAGGGGCCTAGGCACAGATACGCAGTATTTT. Translation: CSVENRGLGTDTQYF.

The chain has TRBV5-1 and TRBJ2-7, with D unresolved. Trimming took 4 bases from V and 3 from J, leaving 14 bases between them. Per germline, CDR1 SGHRS and CDR2 YFSETQ. This CDR3 is 14 amino acids long. CDR3 in amino acids: CASSPRTGDYEQYF. The CDR3 DNA follows: TGCGCCAGCAGCCCCAGAACTGGAGACTACGAGCAGTACTTC. Full variable domain (outside the CDR3, taken from reference TRBV5-1 and TRBJ2-7): KAGVTQTPRYLIKTRGQQVTLSCSPISGHRSVSWYQQTPGQGLQFLFEYFSETQRNKGNFPGRFSGRQFSNSRSEMNVSTLELGDSALYLCASSPRTGDYEQYFGPGTRLTVT.

This clonotype was seen more than once but under ten times. J is TRBJ1-1 and V is TRBV7-9, with 9 nucleotides matching TRBD1. The J segment lost 0 bases and the V segment lost 9 bases, leaving 2 bases of the junction unmatched. Looked up from germline, CDR1 is SEHNR and CDR2 is FQNEAQ (reference sequence). The CDR3 totals 13 residues. The CDR3 nucleotides read TGTGCCAGTGGACAGGGGATGAACACTGAAGCTTTCTTT. This encodes CASGQGMNTEAFF. The variable domain in full, completed from reference TRBV7-9 and TRBJ1-1, reads DTGVSQNPRHKITKRGQNVTFRCDPISEHNRLYWYRQTLGQGPEFLTYFQNEAQLEKSRLLSDRFSAERPKGSFSTLEIQRTEQGDSAMYLCASGQGMNTEAFFGQGTRLTVV.

The rearrangement uses TRBV10-3 and TRBJ1-1; TRBD1 matches at 8 bases. The V gene end was trimmed by 5 bases and the J gene end by 4 bases; junction bases not matched to a gene: 6. Looked up from germline, CDR1 is ENHRY and CDR2 is SYGVKD. The CDR3 is made up of 14 amino acids. DNA for the CDR3: TGTGCCATCAGTTCATATACAGGGGGCACTGAAGCTTTCTTT. It specifies CAISSYTGGTEAFF.

The genes are TRBV2 and TRBJ2-5; D gene uncertain. CDR1 is SNHLY and CDR2 is FYNNEI in the germline V gene. There are 13 residues in the CDR3. Between the trimmed V and J ends, which lost 2 bases and 3 bases, there was a span of 7 bases. The CDR3: CASSETPKETQYF. As DNA, the CDR3 is TGTGCCAGCAGTGAAACACCTAAAGAGACCCAGTACTTC. The full variable domain, rest sourced from reference TRBV2 and TRBJ2-5, is EPEVTQTPSHQVTQMGQEVILRCVPISNHLYFYWYRQILGQKVEFLVSFYNNEISEKSEIFDDQFSVERPDGSNFTLKIRSTKLEDSAMYFCASSETPKETQYFGPGTRLLVL.

On this clonotype itself: At one end the junction does not follow the germline gene, possibly because of a read error. In nucleotides, the CDR3 is TGTGCCGGCAGCCCGACACTAGCAACTAATGAAAAACTGTTTTTT. Its translation is CAGSPTLATNEKLFF. This chain joins TRBV7-9 and TRBJ1-4, with D unclear. This CDR3 is built from 15 residues. Germline CDR1 is SEHNR and CDR2 is FQNEAQ (reference sequence). The entire variable domain, with the rest obtained from reference TRBV7-9 and TRBJ1-4, is as follows: DTGVSQNPRHKITKRGQNVTFRCDPISEHNRLYWYRQTLGQGPEFLTYFQNEAQLEKSRLLSDRFSAERPKGSFSTLEIQRTEQGDSAMYLCAGSPTLATNEKLFFGSGTQLSVL.

The chain recombines TRBV21-1 with TRBJ2-4; the table's D call TRBD2 went unverified against the DNA. The end of the DNA is better explained by TRBJ2-7, so the J call may be wrong. TRBV21-1 constitutes a pseudogene. This CDR3 region has 19 residues. CDR3 DNA: TGTGCCAGCAGCAAACAAGGGAGGGGTGTGAGTCGCCTATTCTACGAGCAGTACTTC. It is translated as CASSKQGRGVSRLFYEQYF.

This clonotype showed up many times. The chain links TRBV20-1 to TRBJ2-3; 10 bases fit TRBD1. Germline values: CDR1 DFQATT, CDR2 SNEGSKA (reference sequence). CDR3 length equals 17 residues. V trimming: 3 bases; J trimming: 0 bases; junction bases outside the gene matches: 9. The CDR3 protein is CSASRQGAGMSTDTQYF. The DNA of the CDR3 is TGCAGTGCTAGCCGACAGGGGGCTGGAATGAGCACAGATACGCAGTATTTT.

The gene calls are TRBV2 and TRBJ2-1; TRBD1 matches at 10 bases. The CDR3 loop spans 15 amino acids. Looked up from germline, CDR1 is SNHLY and CDR2 is FYNNEI. Germline trimming cut 7 bases from V and 5 bases from J; bases unmatched to any gene: 8. CDR3: CASTGDRGIHNEQFF. CDR3 DNA sequence: TGTGCCAGCACCGGGGACAGGGGTATTCACAATGAGCAGTTCTTC.

This clonotype was seen a handful of times. The chain has TRBV20-1 and TRBJ1-4; 7 bases are a match to TRBD1. Trimming took 4 bases from V and 6 from J; bases not matched to a gene: 5. The CDR3 loop spans 13 amino acids. Germline V gene sequence: CDR1 DFQATT, CDR2 SNEGSKA (reference sequence). This CDR3 reads CSATGTDYEKLFF. The CDR3 nucleotides are TGCAGTGCTACAGGGACAGACTATGAAAAACTGTTTTTT.